This TCR beta chain was obtained from a study of beta chain features in type 1 diabetes. This clone was detected only a few times. Its antigen remains unknown. Study-wide findings and caveats: Small HLA sub-analyses could not settle whether HLA shapes TCRB rearrangement. Fewer junction insertions and more nucleotide deletions appeared in type 1 diabetes patients. Naive, central memory and Treg TCRB repertoires seemed to resemble each other more closely in patients than they did in healthy donors. Among patients with Type 1 diabetes, TCRB CDR3s were moderately but significantly shorter in every one of the four CD4+ subsets.

The isolated RNA, all of it, was reverse transcribed, so expressed TCRB transcripts were what got sequenced. Regulatory, naive and central memory T cell samples averaged approximately 3.8 million reads. Some clones are missing from TCRdb's copy, which holds only in-frame ones; the method was immunoSEQ multiplex PCR. The repertoire holds about 99,000 clones, with 25% to 35% as singletons. Germline V lookup: CDR1 GTSNPN, CDR2 SVGIG (reference sequence). There are 13 residues in the CDR3. J lost 8 bases, V lost 3 bases, and 4 bases had no gene match. The TCR originated in a woman between 18 and 29 years old with type 1 diabetes. The rearrangement joins TRBV30 to TRBJ2-1, with 10 bases aligning to TRBD1. The specimen was central memory CD4+ T cells from blood. CDR3 nucleotides: TGTGCCTGGAGCGGGACAGGGGAGGATGAGCAGTTCTTC. Protein product: CAWSGTGEDEQFF.